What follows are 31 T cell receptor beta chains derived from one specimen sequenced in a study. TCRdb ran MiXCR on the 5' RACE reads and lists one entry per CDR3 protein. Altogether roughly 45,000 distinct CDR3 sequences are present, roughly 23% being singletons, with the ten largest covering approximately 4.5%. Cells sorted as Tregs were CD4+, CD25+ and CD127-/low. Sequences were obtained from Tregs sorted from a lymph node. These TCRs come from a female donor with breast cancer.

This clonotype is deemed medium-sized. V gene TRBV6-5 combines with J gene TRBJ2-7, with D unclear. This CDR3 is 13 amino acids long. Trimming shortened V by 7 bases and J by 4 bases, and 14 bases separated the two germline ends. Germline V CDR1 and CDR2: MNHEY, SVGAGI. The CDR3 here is CASIKGNWYEQYF. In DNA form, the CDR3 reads TGTGCCAGCATCAAGGGCAATTGGTACGAGCAGTACTTC.

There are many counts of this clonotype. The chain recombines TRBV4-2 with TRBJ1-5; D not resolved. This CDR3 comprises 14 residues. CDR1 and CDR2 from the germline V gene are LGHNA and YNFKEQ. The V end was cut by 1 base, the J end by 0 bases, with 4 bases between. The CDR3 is CASSQGDSNQPQHF. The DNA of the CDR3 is TGTGCCAGCAGCCAAGGGGATAGCAATCAGCCCCAGCATTTT.

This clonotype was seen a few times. CDR3 residues: CASSGGSSGRDEQFF. In nucleotides, the CDR3 is TGTGCCAGCAGCGGGGGTTCTAGCGGGAGGGATGAGCAGTTCTTC. This sequence joins TRBV9 and TRBJ2-1; 12 positions match TRBD2. Germline V gives CDR1 SGDLS, CDR2 YYNGEE. The CDR3 covers 15 residues. V lost 3 bases and J lost 8; bases outside the gene matches: 6.

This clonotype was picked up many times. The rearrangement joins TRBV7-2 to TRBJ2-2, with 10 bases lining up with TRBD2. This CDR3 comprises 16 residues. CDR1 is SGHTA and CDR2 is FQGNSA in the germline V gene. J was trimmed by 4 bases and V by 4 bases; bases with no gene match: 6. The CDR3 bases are TGTGCCAGCAGCTCTTTTATAGCGGGAGGCACCGGGGAGCTGTTTTTT. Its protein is CASSSFIAGGTGELFF.

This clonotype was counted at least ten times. Here the CDR3 reads CSVQPHDAGTRFGYTF. The DNA of the CDR3 is TGCAGCGTACAACCTCATGACGCCGGGACCCGCTTCGGCTACACCTTC. The chain has TRBV29-1 and TRBJ1-2; D perhaps matches TRBD1 (5 bases). In germline, CDR1 is SQVTM, CDR2 ANQGSEA. This CDR3 contains 16 residues. Trimming removed 6 bases at V and 8 bases at J, with 28 bases between.

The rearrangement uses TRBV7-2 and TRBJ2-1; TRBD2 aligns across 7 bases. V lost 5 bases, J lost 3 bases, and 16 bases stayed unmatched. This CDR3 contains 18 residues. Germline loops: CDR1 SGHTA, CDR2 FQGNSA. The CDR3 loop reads CASSEAGHAWGGYNEQFF. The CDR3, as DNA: TGTGCCAGCAGCGAAGCAGGCCACGCTTGGGGGGGCTACAATGAGCAGTTCTTC.

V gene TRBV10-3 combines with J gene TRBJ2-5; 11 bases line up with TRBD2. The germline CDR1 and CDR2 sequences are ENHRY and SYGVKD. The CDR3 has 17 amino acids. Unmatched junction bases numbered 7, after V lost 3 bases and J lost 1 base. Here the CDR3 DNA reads TGTGCCATCAGTGACGGAGTAGCGGGAGGGTTCCAAGAGACCCAGTACTTC. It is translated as CAISDGVAGGFQETQYF.

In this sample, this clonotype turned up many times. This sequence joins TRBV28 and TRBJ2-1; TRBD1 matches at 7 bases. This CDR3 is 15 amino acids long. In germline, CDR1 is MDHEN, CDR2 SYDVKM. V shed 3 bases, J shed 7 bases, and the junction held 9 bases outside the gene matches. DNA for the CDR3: TGTGCCAGCAGTTTTCTAGGGGGCAGTGGAAATGAGCAGTTCTTC. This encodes CASSFLGGSGNEQFF. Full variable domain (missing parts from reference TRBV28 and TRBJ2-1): DVKVTQSSRYLVKRTGEKVFLECVQDMDHENMFWYRQDPGLGLRLIYFSYDVKMKEKGDIPEGYSVSREKKERFSLILESASTNQTSMYLCASSFLGGSGNEQFFGPGTRLTVL.

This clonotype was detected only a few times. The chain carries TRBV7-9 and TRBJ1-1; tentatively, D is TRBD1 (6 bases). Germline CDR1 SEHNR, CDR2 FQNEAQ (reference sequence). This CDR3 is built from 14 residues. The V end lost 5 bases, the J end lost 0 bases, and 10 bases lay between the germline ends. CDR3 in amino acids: CASSPGGMNTEAFF. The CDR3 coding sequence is TGTGCCAGCAGCCCTGGGGGCATGAACACTGAAGCTTTCTTT.

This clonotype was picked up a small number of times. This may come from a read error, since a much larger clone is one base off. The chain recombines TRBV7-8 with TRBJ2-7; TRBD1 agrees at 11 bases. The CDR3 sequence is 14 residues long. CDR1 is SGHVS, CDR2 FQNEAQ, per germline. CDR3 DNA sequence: TGTACCAGCAGCTGGGACAGGGGGTCCTACGAGCAGTACTTC. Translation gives CTSSWDRGSYEQYF.

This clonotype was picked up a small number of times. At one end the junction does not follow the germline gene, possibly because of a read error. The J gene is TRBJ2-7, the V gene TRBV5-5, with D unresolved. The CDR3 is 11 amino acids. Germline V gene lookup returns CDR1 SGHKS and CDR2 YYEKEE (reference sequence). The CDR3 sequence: CASSFSVDVVF. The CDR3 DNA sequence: TGTGCCAGCAGCTTTTCCGTGGACGTCGTCTTC.

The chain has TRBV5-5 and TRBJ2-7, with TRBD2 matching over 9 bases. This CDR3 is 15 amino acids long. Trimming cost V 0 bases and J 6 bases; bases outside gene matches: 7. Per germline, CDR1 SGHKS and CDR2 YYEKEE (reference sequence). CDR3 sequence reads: CASSLVFGGRVEQYF. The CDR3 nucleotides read TGTGCCAGCAGCTTGGTGTTCGGCGGGAGGGTCGAGCAGTACTTC.

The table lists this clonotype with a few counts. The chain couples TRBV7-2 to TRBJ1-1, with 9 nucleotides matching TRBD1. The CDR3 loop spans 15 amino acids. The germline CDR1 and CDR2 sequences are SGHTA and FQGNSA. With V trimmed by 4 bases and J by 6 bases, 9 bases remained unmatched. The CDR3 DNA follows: TGTGCCAGCAGCTCGGTAACAGGGGGCTGGGCTGAAGCTTTCTTT. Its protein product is CASSSVTGGWAEAFF.

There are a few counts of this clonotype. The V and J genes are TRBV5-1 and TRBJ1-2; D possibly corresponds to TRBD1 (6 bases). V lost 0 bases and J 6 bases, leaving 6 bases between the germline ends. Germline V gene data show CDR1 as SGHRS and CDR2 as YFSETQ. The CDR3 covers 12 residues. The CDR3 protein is CASSLDRDGYTF. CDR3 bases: TGCGCCAGCAGCTTGGACAGGGATGGCTACACCTTC.

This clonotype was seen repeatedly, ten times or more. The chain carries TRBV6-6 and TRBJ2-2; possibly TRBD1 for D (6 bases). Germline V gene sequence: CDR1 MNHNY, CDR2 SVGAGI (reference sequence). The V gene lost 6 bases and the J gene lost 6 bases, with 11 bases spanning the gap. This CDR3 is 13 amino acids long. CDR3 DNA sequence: TGTGCCAGCAGCAGGGGAGATTCCGGGGAGCTGTTTTTT. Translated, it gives CASSRGDSGELFF.

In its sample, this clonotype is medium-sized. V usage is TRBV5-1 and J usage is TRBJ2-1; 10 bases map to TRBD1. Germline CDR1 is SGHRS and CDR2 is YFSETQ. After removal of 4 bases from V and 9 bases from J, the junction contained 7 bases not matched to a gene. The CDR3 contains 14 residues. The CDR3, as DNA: TGCGCCAGCAGCGGAACGGGGACAGGGGCTGAGCAGTTCTTC. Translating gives CASSGTGTGAEQFF.

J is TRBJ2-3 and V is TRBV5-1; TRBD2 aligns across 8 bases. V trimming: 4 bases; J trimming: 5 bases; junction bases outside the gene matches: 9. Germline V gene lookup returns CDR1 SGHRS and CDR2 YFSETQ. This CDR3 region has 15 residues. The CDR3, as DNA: TGCGCCAGCAGCCTCACGGGACTAGGGATAGATACGCAGTATTTT. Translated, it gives CASSLTGLGIDTQYF.

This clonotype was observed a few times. CDR3 DNA: TGTGCCAGCAGCCAAGAACAACAGGGTGGTGAAAAACTGTTTTTT. Amino acid sequence: CASSQEQQGGEKLFF. The V gene is TRBV4-2, the J gene TRBJ1-4; TRBD1 is a possible D gene (6 bases). The CDR3 covers 15 residues. Trimming took off 0 bases at V and 7 bases at J, with 12 bases between the two ends. Germline loops: CDR1 LGHNA, CDR2 YNFKEQ.

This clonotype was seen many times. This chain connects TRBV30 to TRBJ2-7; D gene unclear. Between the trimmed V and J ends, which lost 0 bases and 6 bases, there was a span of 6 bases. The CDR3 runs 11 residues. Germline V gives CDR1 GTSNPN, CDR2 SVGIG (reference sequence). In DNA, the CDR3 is TGTGCCTGGAGTGTATGGGGCGAGCAGTACTTC. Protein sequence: CAWSVWGEQYF.

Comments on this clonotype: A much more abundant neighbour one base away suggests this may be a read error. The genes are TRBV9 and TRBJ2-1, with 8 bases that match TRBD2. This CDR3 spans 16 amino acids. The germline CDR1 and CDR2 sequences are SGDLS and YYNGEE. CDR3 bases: TGTGCCAGCGGCGTAGACCCAGCGGGAGTAGGAGGGGAGCAGTTCTTC. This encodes CASGVDPAGVGGEQFF.

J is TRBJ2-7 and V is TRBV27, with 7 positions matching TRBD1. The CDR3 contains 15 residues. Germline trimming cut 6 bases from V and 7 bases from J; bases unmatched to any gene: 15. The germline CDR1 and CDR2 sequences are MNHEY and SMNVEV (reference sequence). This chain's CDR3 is CASSPLKGARGEQYF. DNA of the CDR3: TGTGCCAGCAGCCCTCTTAAGGGGGCAAGGGGAGAGCAGTACTTC.

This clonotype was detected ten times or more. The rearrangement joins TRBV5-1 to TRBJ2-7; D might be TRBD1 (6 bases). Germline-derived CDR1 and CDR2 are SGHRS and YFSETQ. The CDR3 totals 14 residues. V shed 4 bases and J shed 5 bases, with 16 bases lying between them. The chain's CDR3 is CASSPQGPLDEQYF. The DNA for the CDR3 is TGCGCCAGCAGCCCACAGGGTCCCCTAGACGAGCAGTACTTC.

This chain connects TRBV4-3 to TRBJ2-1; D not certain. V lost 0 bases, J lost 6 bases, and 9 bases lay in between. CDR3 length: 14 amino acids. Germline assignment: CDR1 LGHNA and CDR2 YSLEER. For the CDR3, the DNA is TGCGCCAGCAGCCAAGAAGTTGCCCCCAATGAGCAGTTCTTC. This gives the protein CASSQEVAPNEQFF.

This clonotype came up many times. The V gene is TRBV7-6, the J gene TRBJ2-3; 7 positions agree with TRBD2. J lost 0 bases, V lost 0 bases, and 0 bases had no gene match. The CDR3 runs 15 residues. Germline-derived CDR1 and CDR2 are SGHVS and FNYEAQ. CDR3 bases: TGTGCCAGCAGCTTAGCTAGCGGGAGCACAGATACGCAGTATTTT. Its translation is CASSLASGSTDTQYF.

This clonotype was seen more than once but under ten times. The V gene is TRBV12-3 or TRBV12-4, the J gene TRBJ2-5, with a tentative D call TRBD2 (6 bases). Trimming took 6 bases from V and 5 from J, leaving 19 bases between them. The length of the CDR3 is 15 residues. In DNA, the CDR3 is TGTGCCAGCAGCCAACACGGCCCGGAGGGGGAGACCCAGTACTTC. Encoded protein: CASSQHGPEGETQYF.

CDR3 bases: TGCGCCAGCAGCTTTCTTCCGGACAGGGTCTACGAGCAGTACTTC. Its translation: CASSFLPDRVYEQYF. J is TRBJ2-7 and V is TRBV5-1; 8 bases agree with TRBD1. The CDR3 is 15 residues long. Germline lookup yields CDR1 SGHRS and CDR2 YFSETQ. With V trimmed by 2 bases and J by 3 bases, 7 bases remained unmatched. The whole variable domain, remainder taken from reference TRBV5-1 and TRBJ2-7, is KAGVTQTPRYLIKTRGQQVTLSCSPISGHRSVSWYQQTPGQGLQFLFEYFSETQRNKGNFPGRFSGRQFSNSRSEMNVSTLELGDSALYLCASSFLPDRVYEQYFGPGTRLTVT.

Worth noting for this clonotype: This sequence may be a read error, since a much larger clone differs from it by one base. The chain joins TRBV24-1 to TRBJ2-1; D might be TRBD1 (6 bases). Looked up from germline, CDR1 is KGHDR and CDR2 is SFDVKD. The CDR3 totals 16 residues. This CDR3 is CATGDLRQGNRDEQFF. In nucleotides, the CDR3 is TGTGCCACCGGTGATTTAAGGCAGGGCAACAGGGATGAGCAGTTCTTC.

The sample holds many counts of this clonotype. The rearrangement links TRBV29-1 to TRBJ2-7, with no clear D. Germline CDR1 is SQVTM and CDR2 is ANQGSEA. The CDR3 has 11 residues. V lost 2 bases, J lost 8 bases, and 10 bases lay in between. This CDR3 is CSVEIGKKQYF. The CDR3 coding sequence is TGCAGCGTTGAAATAGGGAAGAAGCAGTACTTC.

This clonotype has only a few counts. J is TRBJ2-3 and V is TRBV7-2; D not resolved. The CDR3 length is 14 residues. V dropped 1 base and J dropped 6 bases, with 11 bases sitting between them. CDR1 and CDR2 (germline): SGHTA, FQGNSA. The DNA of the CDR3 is TGTGCCAGCAGCTTAGGTAATTCGCCGGATACGCAGTATTTT. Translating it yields CASSLGNSPDTQYF.

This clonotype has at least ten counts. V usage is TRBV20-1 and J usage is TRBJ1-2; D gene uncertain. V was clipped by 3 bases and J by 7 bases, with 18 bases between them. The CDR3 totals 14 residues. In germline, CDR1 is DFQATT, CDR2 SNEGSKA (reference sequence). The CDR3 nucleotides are TGCAGTGCTAGGCCCGGGTCACGGCTGTCTGGCTACACCTTC. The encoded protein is CSARPGSRLSGYTF.

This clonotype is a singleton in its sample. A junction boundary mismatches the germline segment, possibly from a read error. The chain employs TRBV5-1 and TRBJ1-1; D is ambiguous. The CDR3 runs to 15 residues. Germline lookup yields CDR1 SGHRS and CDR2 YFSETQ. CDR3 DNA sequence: TGCGCCAACAGCTTGGCGGCACAGCCGAACACTGAAGCTTTCTTT. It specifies CANSLAAQPNTEAFF.